This entry is about one T cell receptor beta chain. Its antigen is still unknown. The use of a sample-barcoded 5' primer and a J-beta primer mix characterized a second PCR of roughly 6 to 12 cycles. Via MiXCR, TCRdb re-called the 5' RACE reads, giving one row per CDR3 protein. The table shows more than 1,000,000 distinct CDR3 sequences, with around 27% occurring only once. This entry belongs to a study of blood T cells in healthy people across ages. V was trimmed by 3 bases and J by 3 bases, leaving 14 bases between them. Germline CDR1 KGHSH, CDR2 LQKENI. The CDR3 runs 15 residues. Whole-study results and caveats: Age showed a roughly linear inverse relationship with TCR beta diversity per million T cells. Versus aged donors, long-lived donors had higher diversity and more naive CD4+ cells.

Isolation recovered at least 6 million PBMCs from every sample. These records were also assigned to another study, of T cells of mothers and their children. As that study records: Related mother-child pairs shared slightly more overlap than unrelated pairs, but the difference was non-significant.

This chain uses TRBV18 with TRBJ1-2; tentative D call: TRBD1 (5 bases). This sequence was found in a girl aged 2-10 years in good health. The sample was blood. The CDR3 reads CASSPFRGTDYGYTF. The CDR3 nucleotides read TGTGCCAGCTCACCTTTCCGGGGGACCGACTATGGCTACACCTTC.